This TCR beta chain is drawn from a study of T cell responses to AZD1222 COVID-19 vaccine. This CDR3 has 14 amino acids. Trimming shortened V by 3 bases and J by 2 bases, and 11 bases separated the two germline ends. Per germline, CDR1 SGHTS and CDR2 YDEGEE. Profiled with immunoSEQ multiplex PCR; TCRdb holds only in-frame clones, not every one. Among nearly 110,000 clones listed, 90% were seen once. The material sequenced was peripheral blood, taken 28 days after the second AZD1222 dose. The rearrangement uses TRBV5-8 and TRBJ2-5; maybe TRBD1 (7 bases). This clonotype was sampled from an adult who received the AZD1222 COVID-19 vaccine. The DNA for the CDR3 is TGTGCCAGCAGCTGGGGGGACAGTCAAGAGACCCAGTACTTC. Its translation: CASSWGDSQETQYF. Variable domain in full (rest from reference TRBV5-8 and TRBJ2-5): EAGVTQSPTHLIKTRGQQATLRCSPISGHTSVYWYQQALGLGLQFLLWYDEGEERNRGNFPPRFSGRQFPNYSSELNVNALELEDSALYLCASSWGDSQETQYFGPGTRLLVL.